This T cell receptor beta chain was retrieved from a study of T cell responses to AZD1222 COVID-19 vaccine (dated by TCRdb to the early 2020s). At the level of the whole study: AZD1222 recipients whose second dose came at about 4 weeks and those whose second dose came at about 12 weeks were combined into one group, since spike-specific TCR depth and breadth did not differ between the two schedules. TCR sequencing covered over 230 trial participants: 200 to 220 given two doses of AZD1222 and 26 given two doses of MenACWY control vaccine. Enrollment into the trials was organized by age into subgroups of 18-55, 56-69 and 70-plus years, and those subgroups contained about 150, 27 and 61 TCR-sequenced participants, respectively.

The CDR3 regions of human TCRbeta chains were analyzed by immunosequencing. The original methods were these. Repertoire TCRs were checked for matches against a reference library of SARS-CoV-2-specific TCRs that had been generated using the MIRA antigen-specificity platform. Breadth was defined as the fraction of unique TCRs that were SARS-CoV-2-associated. Depth was defined as the fraction of total T cells that were SARS-CoV-2-associated. Using the MIRA data, each spike-specific TCR was mapped to the spike region that the TCR reacts to and placed in a CD4 or CD8 class. Log10-transformed breadth and depth values were compared by one-way ANOVA with Sidak's multiple comparisons tests. Entries here come from immuneACCESS through TCRdb and include only in-frame sequences with V and J called. Some clones fail to appear in such tables; in the studies checked, an unresolved V gene covers under half of the shortfall, and the cause of the remainder is unknown. The DNA was the basis for D and trimming; V, J and clone size are from that table. This sample is represented by 150,000 or so clones; 75% to 90% of them were singletons. The ten biggest clones cover around 8% of the sample.

V drops 2 bases and J drops 5 bases, leaving 15 bases in between. CDR1 SGHAT and CDR2 FQNNGV were looked up in the germline V gene. The CDR3 numbers 15 residues from cysteine through phenylalanine. Only CDR3 DNA is held: 45 bases, read in frame from base 1. This clone was seen once. The target of this receptor is not known. Per-base qualities were not stored, and no clone one base away is much larger. Beyond this particular receptor, the publication reports: After two AZD1222 doses, both the breadth and the depth of spike-specific TCRs were significantly higher than at day 0 and than in MenACWY recipients. No day 14 peak-response samples were available, so repertoires were characterized only after the peak T cell response. Participants were mostly white British, with more females than males. The authors suggested clonal diversity may have been underestimated. The whole spike protein was spanned by vaccine-associated CD4 TCRs, and dominant responses were seen in regions 160-218 and 743-854. The 56-69-year group was small, and its depth increase did not reach significance, likely because of low power. Conclusions about previously exposed vaccinees are limited, since just a handful of AZD1222 recipients were seropositive for SARS-CoV-2 at baseline. Reportedly, almost half of the unique spike-specific TCRs recognized epitopes lying outside the regions that are mutated in the B.1.351 and B.1.1.7 variants.

The time point label for this specimen denotes: baseline before first vaccination. The vaccinee samples were drawn from two UK trials, COV001 and COV002, one of which was a single-blind randomized controlled phase 2/3 trial testing AZD1222 (ChAdOx1 nCoV-19) in healthy adults. Trial participant PBMC samples were collected at day 0 and day 28 after the second dose for TCRbeta chain sequencing. This TCR came from an adult in good health. Recombination linked TRBV11-2 to TRBJ1-2; the D gene remains uncertain. The sample consisted of peripheral blood, taken on day 0 of AZD1222 vaccination. The sequenced DNA is TGTGCCAGCAGCTTATCTCCGACCCTAAATTATGGCTACACCTTC. This sequence encodes CASSLSPTLNYGYTF.